This TCR beta chain came from a study of blood T cell repertoires in COVID-19. Study processing details: The assay estimated nucleated cells by amplifying reference gene primers. Clones were read by immunoSEQ multiplex PCR, and TCRdb kept only the in-frame ones, dropping some. Clone size and V and J calls were adopted from that table, with D and trimming inferred from the DNA. The table has 90,000 to 150,000 clones, about two thirds seen once. This CDR3 has 16 amino acids. CDR1 LNHDA and CDR2 SQIVND come from the germline V gene (reference sequence). Deletions cut 6 bases from V and 3 bases from J, with 18 bases between.

The chain combines TRBV19 with TRBJ1-5; D perhaps matches TRBD1 (6 bases). The sequencing sample was made of peripheral blood. The TCR originated in a human donor with acute or convalescent COVID-19. The donor label of this sample is uncertain. In DNA, the CDR3 is TGTGCCAGTAGCAACCGCCCAGGGGCGACCAATCAGCCCCAGCATTTT. The encoded protein is CASSNRPGATNQPQHF.